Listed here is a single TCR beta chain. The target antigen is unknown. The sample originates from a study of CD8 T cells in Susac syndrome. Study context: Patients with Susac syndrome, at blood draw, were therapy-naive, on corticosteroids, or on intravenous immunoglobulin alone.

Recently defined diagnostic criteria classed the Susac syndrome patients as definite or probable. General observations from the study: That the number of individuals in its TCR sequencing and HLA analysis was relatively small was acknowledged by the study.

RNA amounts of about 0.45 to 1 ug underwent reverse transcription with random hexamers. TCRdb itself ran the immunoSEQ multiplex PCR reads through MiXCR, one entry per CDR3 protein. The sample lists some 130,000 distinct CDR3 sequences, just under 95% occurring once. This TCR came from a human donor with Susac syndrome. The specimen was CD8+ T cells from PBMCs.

The CDR3 DNA is TGTGCCAGCAGCCAAGATCGTGGACCGGGATACGAGCAGTACTTC. This encodes CASSQDRGPGYEQYF. This chain links TRBV3-1 with TRBJ2-7; TRBD2 might be the D (5 bases). Trimming shortened V by 0 bases and J by 4 bases, and 13 bases separated the two germline ends. The germline V gene encodes CDR1 LGHDT and CDR2 YNNKEL (reference sequence). This CDR3 has 15 amino acids.